Below, one TCR beta chain is given with its context. Its matching antigen is unknown. This entry belongs to a study of graft-versus-host responses after intestinal transplantation. Assay used: immunoSEQ multiplex PCR; TCRdb lists only in-frame clones, some missing. The table shows 73,000 or so clones, with 90% occurring only once. Notes on the study in general: Detected in recipient marrow were GvH clones, some of which were first observed in ileum or blood. Declines in HvG clones occurring early post-transplant were associated with peak circulating GvH clone levels.

Between the trimmed V and J ends, which lost 0 bases and 6 bases, there was a span of 7 bases. This CDR3 spans 13 amino acids. Germline V CDR1 and CDR2: SGHRS, YFSETQ. The source is a human donor who was the organ donor for an intestinal transplant. This specimen consisted of unstimulated CD8+ T cells sorted from spleen or lymph node cells, obtained before transplant. The rearrangement joins TRBV5-1 to TRBJ2-1, with a weak D call TRBD2 (5 bases). The CDR3 DNA sequence: TGCGCCAGCAGCTTGGTCAGCGGCAATGAGCAGTTCTTC. Its protein product is CASSLVSGNEQFF.